This TCR beta chain was sequenced in a study of blood T cell repertoires in COVID-19. Study background: Samples of COVID-19 (acute and convalescent) were obtained from the United States, Italy and Spain. PBMCs, B-cell-depleted T cells, or T cells provided the cDNA or gDNA that made up the material.

Trimming at V came to 0 bases and at J to 4 bases, leaving 5 bases not matched to a gene. This CDR3 region has 15 residues. From germline, CDR1 is SGDLS and CDR2 YYNGEE. This clone came up a few times. In the study's own analysis: Researchers report that nucleated cell counts were estimated from reference gene primer amplification. The assay was immunoSEQ multiplex PCR, and TCRdb's table has in-frame clones only and misses some. V and J calls and clone size are as listed in that table; D and trimming were resolved from the DNA. This sample carries more than 110,000 clones, around three quarters of them seen once, and the ten largest clones take about 3.6%.

Sequenced input: peripheral blood. The TCR comes from a man in his sixties with acute or convalescent COVID-19. The chain employs TRBV9 and TRBJ1-2; 8 nucleotides line up with TRBD1. DNA of the CDR3: TGTGCCAGCAGCGTAGCCCGGCAGGGGGCCTATGGCTACACCTTC. Translated: CASSVARQGAYGYTF.